These 26 T cell receptor beta chains share one sample of origin, sequenced in a study of CD4 T cells in relation to SARS-CoV-2 and coronaviruses. Generated by immunoSEQ multiplex PCR, the TCRdb table keeps only in-frame clones and is missing some. The repertoire holds tens of thousands of clones, with around 82% as singletons. Antigen specificity for these receptors is unknown. Sample: naive CD4+ T cells from PBMCs, cultured in vitro. Described subset: naive CD4+ T cells isolated by negative enrichment. The receptors were gathered from an adult with COVID-19.

V is TRBV7-8 and J is TRBJ2-7, with 7 bases lining up with TRBD1. Germline trimming cut 5 bases from V and 1 base from J; bases unmatched to any gene: 8. Germline values: CDR1 SGHVS, CDR2 FQNEAQ. This CDR3 spans 15 amino acids. The CDR3 spells CASSLLRGTSYEQYF. The CDR3 bases are TGTGCCAGCAGCCTCCTCAGGGGGACATCCTACGAGCAGTACTTC. Based on the CDR3 plus reference TRBV7-8 and TRBJ2-7, the full variable domain is GAGVSQSPRYKVAKRGQDVALRCDPISGHVSLFWYQQALGQGPEFLTYFQNEAQLDKSGLPSDRFFAERPEGSVSTLKIQRTQQEDSAVYLCASSLLRGTSYEQYFGPGTRLTVT.

This rearrangement joins TRBV11-3 to TRBJ2-2; TRBD1 is a possible D gene (7 bases). V lost 5 bases and J lost 0, with 22 bases in between. In germline, CDR1 is SGHNT, CDR2 YENEEA. The CDR3 consists of 19 residues. CDR3 DNA: TGTGCCAGCAGCCCAAACAGGGGTAGCGGAGGAACGAACACCGGGGAGCTGTTTTTT. Its translation: CASSPNRGSGGTNTGELFF.

This clone showed up just a few times. The chain employs TRBV24-1 and TRBJ2-1; D is unresolved. The V end lost 5 bases, the J end lost 2 bases, and 3 bases lay between the germline ends. CDR3 length: 12 residues. Germline V lookup: CDR1 KGHDR, CDR2 SFDVKD. Here the CDR3 reads CATSVPYNEQFF. The DNA of the CDR3 is TGTGCCACCAGTGTTCCCTACAATGAGCAGTTCTTC.

The V and J genes are TRBV28 and TRBJ2-7; no firm D call. The CDR3 runs to 13 residues. Germline V lookup: CDR1 MDHEN, CDR2 SYDVKM. The germline V and J ends were trimmed by 11 bases and 0 bases, with 14 bases remaining between them. Here the CDR3 reads CAAGAYVSYEQYF. DNA for the CDR3: TGTGCCGCCGGTGCCTACGTCTCCTACGAGCAGTACTTC.

The V call is TRBV28, the J call TRBJ1-3, with a tentative D call TRBD1 (6 bases). The germline CDR1 and CDR2 sequences are MDHEN and SYDVKM. The CDR3 is 17 residues long. The V end lost 4 bases, the J end lost 0 bases, and 16 bases lay between the germline ends. The DNA for the CDR3 is TGTGCCAGCAGTTCCGCAGGACAGCCGCACTCTGGAAACACCATATATTTT. It encodes CASSSAGQPHSGNTIYF.

CDR3 nucleotides: TGTGCCAGCTCACCACCGACCGGATACCCGTACACCCAAGAGACCCAGTACTTC. This translates into CASSPPTGYPYTQETQYF. The chain carries TRBV18 and TRBJ2-5, with no clear D. This CDR3 spans 18 amino acids. Per the germline V gene, CDR1 is KGHSH and CDR2 is LQKENI. Trimming took 0 bases from V and 1 from J, leaving 18 bases between them.

The chain carries TRBV6-5 and TRBJ1-6, with 8 bases aligning to TRBD1. Germline V CDR1 and CDR2: MNHEY, SVGAGI. The V gene end was trimmed by 7 bases and the J gene end by 10 bases; junction bases not matched to a gene: 9. The CDR3 is 14 residues long. As DNA, the CDR3 is TGTGCCAGCATCGGGACAGGAGGAGGATCACCCCTCCACTTT. Amino acids: CASIGTGGGSPLHF.

The genes are TRBV11-1 and TRBJ2-1; 12 nucleotides line up with TRBD2. V was clipped by 4 bases and J by 8 bases; unmatched bases: 6. Germline V lookup: CDR1 SGHAT, CDR2 FQDESV (reference sequence). The CDR3 loop spans 15 amino acids. The CDR3 is CASSSRLAGAYEQFF. The CDR3 region has the DNA TGTGCCAGCAGCTCTAGACTAGCGGGAGCCTATGAGCAGTTCTTC.

The rearrangement joins TRBV9 to TRBJ1-2, with D possibly being TRBD1 (6 bases). The V end lost 4 bases, the J end lost 3 bases, and 13 bases lay between the germline ends. The CDR3 loop spans 14 amino acids. CDR1 is SGDLS, CDR2 YYNGEE, per germline. CDR3 nucleotide sequence: TGTGCCAGCAGCCCTAGCACAGGGTACTATGGCTACACCTTC. Amino acid sequence: CASSPSTGYYGYTF.

This chain links TRBV2 with TRBJ2-7, with 10 nucleotides matching TRBD2. Trimming took 8 bases from V and 3 from J; bases not matched to a gene: 7. The CDR3 totals 14 residues. CDR1 and CDR2 (germline): SNHLY, FYNNEI. CDR3 DNA sequence: TGTGCCAGCCTTCCTAGCGGGAGTGACTACGAGCAGTACTTC. Translating gives CASLPSGSDYEQYF.

This rearrangement joins TRBV28 to TRBJ2-5, with D tentatively TRBD1 (7 bases). The CDR3 runs to 15 residues. Trimming took off 5 bases at V and 4 bases at J, with 17 bases between the two ends. CDR1 MDHEN and CDR2 SYDVKM come from the germline V gene. DNA for the CDR3: TGTGCCAGCAGTGGAGGGGGCGGGGTGAGAGAGACCCAGTACTTC. Protein sequence: CASSGGGGVRETQYF.

This chain uses TRBV9 with TRBJ2-2; maybe TRBD2 (5 bases). There are 14 residues in the CDR3. The germline V gene has CDR1 SGDLS and CDR2 YYNGEE. V was trimmed by 4 bases and J by 6 bases, leaving 13 bases between them. CDR3 amino acids: CASSLRERAGELFF. CDR3 nucleotide sequence: TGTGCCAGCAGCCTTAGGGAGAGGGCCGGGGAGCTGTTTTTT. Complete variable domain (other parts from reference TRBV9 and TRBJ2-2): DSGVTQTPKHLITATGQRVTLRCSPRSGDLSVYWYQQSLDQGLQFLIQYYNGEERAKGNILERFSAQQFPDLHSELNLSSLELGDSALYFCASSLRERAGELFFGEGSRLTVL.

The gene calls are TRBV11-2 and TRBJ2-1; 15 bases align to TRBD2. The length of the CDR3 is 18 residues. CDR1 and CDR2 (germline): SGHAT, FQNNGV. Trimming removed 5 bases from V and 9 bases from J; junction bases left unmatched: 14. The CDR3 DNA is TGTGCCAGCAGCACACGAAGGGGACTAGCGGGAGGTAGAGGTGAGCAGTTCTTC. Encoded protein: CASSTRRGLAGGRGEQFF.

This clone was counted only a few times. The V and J genes are TRBV6-5 and TRBJ2-2; 7 positions match TRBD2. The CDR3 has 13 residues. Germline V gene lookup returns CDR1 MNHEY and CDR2 SVGAGI. Germline trimming cut 2 bases from V and 7 bases from J; bases unmatched to any gene: 1. CDR3 DNA sequence: TGTGCCAGCAGTTACGGGGGGGTCGGGGAGCTGTTTTTT. Encoded protein: CASSYGGVGELFF.

This rearrangement joins TRBV9 to TRBJ2-1, with D possibly being TRBD2 (6 bases). Germline loops: CDR1 SGDLS, CDR2 YYNGEE. V shed 4 bases and J shed 7 bases, with 18 bases lying between them. The CDR3 spans 15 residues. The CDR3 DNA is TGTGCCAGCAGCCCTAGGGGCCGGGAGAAGAATGAGCAGTTCTTC. This gives the protein CASSPRGREKNEQFF.

This chain connects TRBV5-1 to TRBJ2-7, with TRBD2 as a possible D gene (7 bases). Trimming removed 6 bases from V and 3 bases from J, with 25 bases in between. Germline CDR1 reads SGHRS; CDR2 reads YFSETQ. The CDR3 has 17 residues. The CDR3 DNA reads as TGCGCCAGCATCTCCCCCCCCCGGGGGGCTATCCGCTACGAGCAGTACTTC. Its protein is CASISPPRGAIRYEQYF.

V is TRBV9 and J is TRBJ2-3, with no clear D. The V end was cut by 4 bases, the J end by 1 base, with 16 bases between. Germline V gene sequence: CDR1 SGDLS, CDR2 YYNGEE. The CDR3 extends over 16 amino acids. The CDR3 region is CASSPNPVLGTDTQYF. The CDR3 DNA reads as TGTGCCAGCAGCCCGAACCCAGTTCTGGGCACAGATACGCAGTATTTT.

The CDR3 DNA reads TGTGCCACAAGGGGTGGGACCCTTGGGACCCAGTACTTC. This codes for CATRGGTLGTQYF. The chain is built from TRBV27 and TRBJ2-5, with D perhaps given as TRBD1 or TRBD2 (5 bases each). Per the germline V gene, CDR1 is MNHEY and CDR2 is SMNVEV (reference sequence). V was pared by 10 bases and J by 7 bases, with 19 bases between. The CDR3 runs to 13 residues.

The V gene is TRBV6-5, the J gene TRBJ1-3; D unclear. The V gene's germline CDR1 is MNHEY and CDR2 SVGAGI. Trimming took off 6 bases at V and 0 bases at J, with 12 bases between the two ends. CDR3 length: 15 residues. DNA for the CDR3: TGTGCCAGCAGGCCGGTCGGGAACTCTGGAAACACCATATATTTT. Translated: CASRPVGNSGNTIYF.

This clone was picked up one time. J is TRBJ1-1 and V is TRBV28, with 9 bases fitting TRBD1. In germline, CDR1 is MDHEN, CDR2 SYDVKM. Trimming at V came to 6 bases and at J to 0 bases, leaving 5 bases not matched to a gene. The CDR3 spans 15 residues. The CDR3 DNA sequence: TGTGCCAGCAGCCACAGGGGGCTGGTGAACACTGAAGCTTTCTTT. It codes for CASSHRGLVNTEAFF.

This chain joins TRBV7-8 and TRBJ2-5; 9 bases align to TRBD2. Looked up from germline, CDR1 is SGHVS and CDR2 is FQNEAQ. The CDR3 contains 14 residues. After removal of 3 bases from V and 4 bases from J, the junction contained 3 bases not matched to a gene. As DNA, the CDR3 is TGTGCCAGCAGCTTGACTAGCGGTTCAGAGACCCAGTACTTC. It codes for CASSLTSGSETQYF.

J is TRBJ2-3 and V is TRBV30; 11 bases are shared with TRBD1. The CDR3 runs to 15 residues. The ends lost 2 bases at V and 3 bases at J; junction bases unmatched: 4. Germline values: CDR1 GTSNPN, CDR2 SVGIG (reference sequence). CDR3 sequence reads: CAWSPGTGGTDTQYF. The CDR3 DNA sequence: TGTGCCTGGAGTCCCGGGACAGGGGGAACAGATACGCAGTATTTT.

This sequence joins TRBV24-1 and TRBJ2-3; 7 bases line up with TRBD1. In germline, CDR1 is KGHDR, CDR2 SFDVKD. This CDR3 has 17 amino acids. V was clipped by 4 bases and J by 1 base; unmatched bases: 10. The CDR3 spells CATSDPNPTGRTDTQYF. CDR3 in DNA: TGTGCCACCAGTGACCCAAACCCGACAGGGCGCACAGATACGCAGTATTTT.

This clone occurred once. The CDR3 loop reads CASSRTGNQPQHF. Here the CDR3 DNA reads TGTGCCAGCAGTCGGACAGGTAATCAGCCCCAGCATTTT. The chain links TRBV12-3 or TRBV12-4 to TRBJ1-5; 7 nucleotides align to TRBD1. With V trimmed by 5 bases and J by 4 bases, 2 bases remained unmatched. CDR3 length: 13 residues.

In regard to this clone: One end of the junction does not line up with germline, which may come from a read error. The chain couples TRBV15 to TRBJ2-5; 8 nucleotides line up with TRBD2. The CDR3 extends over 14 amino acids. CDR1 LNHNV and CDR2 YYDKDF come from the germline V gene (reference sequence). The CDR3 DNA reads TGTGCCACCAGCAGGGAAATAACTAGCGGAAATCAAAACTTC. Translated: CATSREITSGNQNF.

V is TRBV6-1 and J is TRBJ1-2; D is unresolved. CDR3 length equals 16 residues. V shed 3 bases and J shed 0 bases, with 14 bases lying between them. Germline V lookup: CDR1 MNHNS, CDR2 SASEGT. The CDR3 protein is CASSEGGVVSNYGYTF. In nucleotides, the CDR3 is TGTGCCAGCAGTGAGGGAGGAGTCGTATCTAACTATGGCTACACCTTC.